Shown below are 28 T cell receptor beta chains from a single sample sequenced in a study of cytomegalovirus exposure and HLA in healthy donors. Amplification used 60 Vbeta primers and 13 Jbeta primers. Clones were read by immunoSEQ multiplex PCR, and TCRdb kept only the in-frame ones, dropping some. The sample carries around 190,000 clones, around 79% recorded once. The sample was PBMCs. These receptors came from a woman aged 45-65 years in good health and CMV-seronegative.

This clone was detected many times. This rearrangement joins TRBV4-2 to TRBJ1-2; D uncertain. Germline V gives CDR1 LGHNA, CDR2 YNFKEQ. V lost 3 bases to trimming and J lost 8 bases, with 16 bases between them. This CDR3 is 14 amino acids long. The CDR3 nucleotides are TGTGCCAGCAGCCAGACACAAGGAGGAGAGGGCTACACCTTC. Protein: CASSQTQGGEGYTF.

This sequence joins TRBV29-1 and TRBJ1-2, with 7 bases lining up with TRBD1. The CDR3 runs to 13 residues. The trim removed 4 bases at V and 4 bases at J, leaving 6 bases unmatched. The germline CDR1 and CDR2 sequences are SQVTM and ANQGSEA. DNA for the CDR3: TGCAGCGTTGGACAGGGTGGGGCCTATGGCTACACCTTC. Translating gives CSVGQGGAYGYTF.

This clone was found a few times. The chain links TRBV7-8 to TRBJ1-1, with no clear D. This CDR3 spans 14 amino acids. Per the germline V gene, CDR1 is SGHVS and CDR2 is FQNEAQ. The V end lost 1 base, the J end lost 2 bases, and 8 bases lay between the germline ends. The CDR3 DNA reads TGTGCCAGCAGCTTAGGAGCGGGTAACACTGAAGCTTTCTTT. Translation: CASSLGAGNTEAFF.

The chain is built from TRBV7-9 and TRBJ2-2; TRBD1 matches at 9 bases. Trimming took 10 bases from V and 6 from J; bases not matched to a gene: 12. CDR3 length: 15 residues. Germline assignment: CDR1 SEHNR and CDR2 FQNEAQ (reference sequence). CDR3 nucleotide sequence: TGTGCCACGAGACACAGGGGGCGAACCGCCGGGGAGCTGTTTTTT. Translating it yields CATRHRGRTAGELFF.

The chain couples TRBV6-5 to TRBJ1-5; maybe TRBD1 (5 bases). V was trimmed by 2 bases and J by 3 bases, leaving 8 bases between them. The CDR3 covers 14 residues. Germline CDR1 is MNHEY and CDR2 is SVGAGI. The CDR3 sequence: CASSYIGVNQPQHF. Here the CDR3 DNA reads TGTGCCAGCAGTTACATAGGGGTCAATCAGCCCCAGCATTTT.

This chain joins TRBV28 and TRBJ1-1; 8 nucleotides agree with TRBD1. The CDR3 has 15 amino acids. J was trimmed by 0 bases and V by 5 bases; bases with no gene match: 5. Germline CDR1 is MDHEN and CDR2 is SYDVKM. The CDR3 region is CASSPGQGVNTEAFF. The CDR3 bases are TGTGCCAGCAGTCCCGGACAGGGAGTGAACACTGAAGCTTTCTTT.

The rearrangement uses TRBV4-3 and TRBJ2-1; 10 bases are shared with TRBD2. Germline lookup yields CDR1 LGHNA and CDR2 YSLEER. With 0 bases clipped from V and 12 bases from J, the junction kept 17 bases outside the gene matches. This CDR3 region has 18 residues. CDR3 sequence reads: CASSQDRLGSGGAGVQFF. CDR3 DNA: TGCGCCAGCAGCCAAGATCGGCTGGGAAGCGGGGGGGCTGGGGTGCAGTTCTTC.

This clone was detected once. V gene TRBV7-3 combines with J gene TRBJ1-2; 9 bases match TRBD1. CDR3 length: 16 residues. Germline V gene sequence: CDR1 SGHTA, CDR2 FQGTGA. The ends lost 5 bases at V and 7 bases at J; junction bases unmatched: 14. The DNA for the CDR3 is TGTGCCAGCAGCCCCAAGGGGGGGACAGGGTCTCGTGGCTACACCTTC. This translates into CASSPKGGTGSRGYTF.

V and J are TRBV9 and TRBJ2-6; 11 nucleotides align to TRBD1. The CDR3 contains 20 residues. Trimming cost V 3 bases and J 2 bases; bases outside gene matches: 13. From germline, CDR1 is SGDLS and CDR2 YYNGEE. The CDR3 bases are TGTGCCAGCAGCGCACCCTCGGGACAGGGGGATTTTGCTGGGGCCAACGTCCTGACTTTC. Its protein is CASSAPSGQGDFAGANVLTF.

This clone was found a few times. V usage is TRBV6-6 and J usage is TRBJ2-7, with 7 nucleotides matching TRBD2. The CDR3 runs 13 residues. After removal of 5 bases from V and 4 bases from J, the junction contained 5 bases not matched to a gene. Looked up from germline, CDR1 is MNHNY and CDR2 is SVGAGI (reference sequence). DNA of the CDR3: TGTGCCAGCAGTGGGGGGGATGTATACGAGCAGTACTTC. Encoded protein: CASSGGDVYEQYF.

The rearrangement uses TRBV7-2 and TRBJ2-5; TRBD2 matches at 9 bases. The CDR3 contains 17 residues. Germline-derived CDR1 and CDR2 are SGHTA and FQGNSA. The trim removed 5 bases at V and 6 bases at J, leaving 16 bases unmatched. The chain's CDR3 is CASSPLGAGGPLQTQYF. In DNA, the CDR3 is TGTGCCAGCAGCCCCCTGGGCGCGGGGGGGCCCTTGCAGACCCAGTACTTC.

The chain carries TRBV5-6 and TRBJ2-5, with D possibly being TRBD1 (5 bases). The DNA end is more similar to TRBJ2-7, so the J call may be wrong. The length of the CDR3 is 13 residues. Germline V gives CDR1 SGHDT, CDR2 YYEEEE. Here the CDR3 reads CASKGRSGYEQYF. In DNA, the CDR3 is TGTGCCAGTAAGGGGCGAAGTGGCTACGAGCAGTACTTC.

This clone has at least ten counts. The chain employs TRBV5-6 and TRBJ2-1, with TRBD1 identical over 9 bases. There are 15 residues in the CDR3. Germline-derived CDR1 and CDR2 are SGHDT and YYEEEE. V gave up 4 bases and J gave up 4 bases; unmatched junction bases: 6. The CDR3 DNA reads TGTGCCAGCAGCATACAGGGGGCAGGGTACAATGAGCAGTTCTTC. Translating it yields CASSIQGAGYNEQFF.

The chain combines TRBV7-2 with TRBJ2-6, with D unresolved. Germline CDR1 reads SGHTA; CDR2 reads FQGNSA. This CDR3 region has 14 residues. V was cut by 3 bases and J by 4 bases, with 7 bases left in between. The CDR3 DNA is TGTGCCAGCAGCTTTCTCAGGGGGGCCAACGTCCTGACTTTC. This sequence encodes CASSFLRGANVLTF.

The CDR3 region is CASRLAVDSPLHF. The CDR3, as DNA: TGCGCCAGCCGCCTGGCAGTTGATTCACCCCTCCACTTT. The V gene is TRBV5-1, the J gene TRBJ1-6, with no clear D. Germline V gene data show CDR1 as SGHRS and CDR2 as YFSETQ. This CDR3 spans 13 amino acids. Trimming took 7 bases from V and 8 from J, leaving 13 bases between them.

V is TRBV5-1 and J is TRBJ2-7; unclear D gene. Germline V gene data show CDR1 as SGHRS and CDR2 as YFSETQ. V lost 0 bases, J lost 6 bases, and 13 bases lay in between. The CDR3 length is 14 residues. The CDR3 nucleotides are TGCGCCAGCAGCTTGGGTGGCCAGTCGCCCGAGCAGTACTTC. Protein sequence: CASSLGGQSPEQYF. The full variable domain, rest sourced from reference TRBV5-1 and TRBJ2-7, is KAGVTQTPRYLIKTRGQQVTLSCSPISGHRSVSWYQQTPGQGLQFLFEYFSETQRNKGNFPGRFSGRQFSNSRSEMNVSTLELGDSALYLCASSLGGQSPEQYFGPGTRLTVT.

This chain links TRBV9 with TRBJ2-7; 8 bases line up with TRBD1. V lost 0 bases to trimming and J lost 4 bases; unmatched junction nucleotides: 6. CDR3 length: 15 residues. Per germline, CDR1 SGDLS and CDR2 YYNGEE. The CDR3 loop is CASSVAGTGVYEQYF. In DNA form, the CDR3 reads TGTGCCAGCAGCGTAGCCGGGACAGGAGTTTACGAGCAGTACTTC.

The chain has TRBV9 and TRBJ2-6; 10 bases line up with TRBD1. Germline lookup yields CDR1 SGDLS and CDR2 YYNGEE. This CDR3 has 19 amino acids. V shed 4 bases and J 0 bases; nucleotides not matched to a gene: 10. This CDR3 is CASSLRTGGLSSGANVLTF. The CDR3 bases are TGTGCCAGCAGCCTAAGGACAGGGGGGTTAAGCTCTGGGGCCAACGTCCTGACTTTC.

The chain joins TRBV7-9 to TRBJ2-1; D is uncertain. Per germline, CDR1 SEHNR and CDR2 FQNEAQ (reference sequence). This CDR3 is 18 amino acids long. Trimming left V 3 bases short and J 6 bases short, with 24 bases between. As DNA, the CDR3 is TGTGCCAGCAGCTTTGGTATACTCACCGGTCAAACCGCCAATGAGCAGTTCTTC. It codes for CASSFGILTGQTANEQFF.

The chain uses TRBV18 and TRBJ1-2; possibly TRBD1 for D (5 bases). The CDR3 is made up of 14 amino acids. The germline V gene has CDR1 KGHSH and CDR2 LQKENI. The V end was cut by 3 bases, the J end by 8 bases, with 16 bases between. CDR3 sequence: CASSPIELRGGYTF. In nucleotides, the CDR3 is TGTGCCAGCTCACCCATAGAGCTTAGGGGAGGCTACACCTTC.

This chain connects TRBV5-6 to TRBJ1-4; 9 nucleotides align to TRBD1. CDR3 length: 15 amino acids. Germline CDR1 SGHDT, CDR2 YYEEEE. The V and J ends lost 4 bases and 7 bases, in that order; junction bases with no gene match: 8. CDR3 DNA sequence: TGTGCCAGCAGCGCGTGGGGACAGGGCGGTGAAAAACTGTTTTTT. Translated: CASSAWGQGGEKLFF.

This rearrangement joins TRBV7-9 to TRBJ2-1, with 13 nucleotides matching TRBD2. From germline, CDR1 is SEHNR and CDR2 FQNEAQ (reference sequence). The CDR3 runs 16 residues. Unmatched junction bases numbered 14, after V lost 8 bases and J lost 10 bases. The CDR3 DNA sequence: TGTGCCAGCGAATCATCGGGACTAGCGGGGCCCGTGGAGCAGTTCTTC. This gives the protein CASESSGLAGPVEQFF. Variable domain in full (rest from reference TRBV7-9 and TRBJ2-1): DTGVSQNPRHKITKRGQNVTFRCDPISEHNRLYWYRQTLGQGPEFLTYFQNEAQLEKSRLLSDRFSAERPKGSFSTLEIQRTEQGDSAMYLCASESSGLAGPVEQFFGPGTRLTVL.

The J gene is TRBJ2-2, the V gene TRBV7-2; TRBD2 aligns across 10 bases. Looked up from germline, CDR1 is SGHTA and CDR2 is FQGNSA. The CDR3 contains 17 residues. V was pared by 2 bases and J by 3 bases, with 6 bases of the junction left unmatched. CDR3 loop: CASSLSLAGAHTGELFF. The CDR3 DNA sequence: TGTGCCAGCAGCTTAAGCCTAGCGGGAGCGCACACCGGGGAGCTGTTTTTT.

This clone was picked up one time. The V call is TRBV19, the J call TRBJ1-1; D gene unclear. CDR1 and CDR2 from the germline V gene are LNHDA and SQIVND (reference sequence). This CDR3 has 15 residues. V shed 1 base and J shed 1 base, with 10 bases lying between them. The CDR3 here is CASSIGGGPNTEAFF. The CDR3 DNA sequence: TGTGCCAGTAGTATAGGAGGCGGCCCGAACACTGAAGCTTTCTTT. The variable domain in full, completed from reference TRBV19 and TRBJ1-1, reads DGGITQSPKYLFRKEGQNVTLSCEQNLNHDAMYWYRQDPGQGLRLIYYSQIVNDFQKGDIAEGYSVSREKKESFPLTVTSAQKNPTAFYLCASSIGGGPNTEAFFGQGTRLTVV.

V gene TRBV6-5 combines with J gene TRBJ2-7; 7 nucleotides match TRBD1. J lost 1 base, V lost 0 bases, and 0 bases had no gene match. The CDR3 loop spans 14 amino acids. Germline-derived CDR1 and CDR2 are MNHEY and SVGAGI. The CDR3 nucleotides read TGTGCCAGCAGTTACTCGGGACAGTCCTACGAGCAGTACTTC. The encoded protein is CASSYSGQSYEQYF.

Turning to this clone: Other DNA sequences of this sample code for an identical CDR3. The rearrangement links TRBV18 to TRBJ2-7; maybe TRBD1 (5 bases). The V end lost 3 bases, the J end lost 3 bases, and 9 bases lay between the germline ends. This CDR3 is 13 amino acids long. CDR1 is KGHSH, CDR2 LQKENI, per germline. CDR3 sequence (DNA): TGTGCCAGCTCACCGAGACAGAGCTACGAGCAGTACTTC. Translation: CASSPRQSYEQYF.

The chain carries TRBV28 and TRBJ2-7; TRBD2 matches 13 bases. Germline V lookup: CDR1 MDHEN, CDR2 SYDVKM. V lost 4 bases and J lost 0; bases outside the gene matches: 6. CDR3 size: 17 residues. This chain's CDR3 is CASSSGLAGAHSYEQYF. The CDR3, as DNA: TGTGCCAGCAGTTCCGGACTAGCGGGAGCCCACTCCTACGAGCAGTACTTC. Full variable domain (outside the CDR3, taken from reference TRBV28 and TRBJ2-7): DVKVTQSSRYLVKRTGEKVFLECVQDMDHENMFWYRQDPGLGLRLIYFSYDVKMKEKGDIPEGYSVSREKKERFSLILESASTNQTSMYLCASSSGLAGAHSYEQYFGPGTRLTVT.

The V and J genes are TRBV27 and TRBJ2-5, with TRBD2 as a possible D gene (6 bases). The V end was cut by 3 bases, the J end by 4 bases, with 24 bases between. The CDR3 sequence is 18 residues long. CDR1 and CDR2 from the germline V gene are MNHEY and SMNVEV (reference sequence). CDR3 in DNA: TGTGCCAGCAGTTTTCTTGTGGCGGGAACGTCCGCCTTAGAGACCCAGTACTTC. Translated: CASSFLVAGTSALETQYF.